The subject of this entry is one T cell receptor beta chain. This CDR3 is built from 17 residues. Germline CDR1 is SGHTA and CDR2 is FQGNSA. With 1 base clipped from V and 4 bases from J, the junction kept 11 bases outside the gene matches. The data belong to a study of blood T cell repertoires in COVID-19. Using immunoSEQ multiplex PCR, the repertoire was profiled, and TCRdb retains in-frame clones only, with some absent. The sample gives 90,000 to 110,000 clones, 75% to 85% of which show up once; around 10% is in the top ten. The sequenced sample consisted of peripheral blood. The gene calls are TRBV7-2 and TRBJ2-5; 8 bases match TRBD1. The sequence derives from a woman between 65 and 79 years old with acute or convalescent COVID-19. The CDR3 is CASSLVGQGILGETQYF. The CDR3 DNA sequence: TGTGCCAGCAGCTTAGTTGGACAGGGAATCCTTGGAGAGACCCAGTACTTC.